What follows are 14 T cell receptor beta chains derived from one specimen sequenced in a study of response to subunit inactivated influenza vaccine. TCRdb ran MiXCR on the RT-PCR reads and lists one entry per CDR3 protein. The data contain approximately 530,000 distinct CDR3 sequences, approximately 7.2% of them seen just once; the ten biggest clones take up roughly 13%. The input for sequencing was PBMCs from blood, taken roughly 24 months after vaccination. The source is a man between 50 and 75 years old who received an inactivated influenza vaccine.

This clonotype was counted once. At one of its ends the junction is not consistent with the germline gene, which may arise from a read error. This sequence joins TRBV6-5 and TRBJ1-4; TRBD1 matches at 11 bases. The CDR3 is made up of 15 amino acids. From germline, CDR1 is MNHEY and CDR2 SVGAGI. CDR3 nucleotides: TGTGCCTGCAGTTACGTAGGGACAGGGGGTGAAAAACTGTTTTTT. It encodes CACSYVGTGGEKLFF.

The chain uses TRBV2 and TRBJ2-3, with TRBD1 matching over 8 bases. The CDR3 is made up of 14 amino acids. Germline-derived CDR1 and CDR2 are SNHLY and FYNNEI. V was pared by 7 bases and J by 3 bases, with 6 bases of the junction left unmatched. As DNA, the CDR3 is TGTGCCAGCACCCGGCAGGGGGCAACAGATACGCAGTATTTT. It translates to CASTRQGATDTQYF. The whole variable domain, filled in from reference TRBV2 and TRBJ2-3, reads EPEVTQTPSHQVTQMGQEVILRCVPISNHLYFYWYRQILGQKVEFLVSFYNNEISEKSEIFDDQFSVERPDGSNFTLKIRSTKLEDSAMYFCASTRQGATDTQYFGPGTRLTVL.

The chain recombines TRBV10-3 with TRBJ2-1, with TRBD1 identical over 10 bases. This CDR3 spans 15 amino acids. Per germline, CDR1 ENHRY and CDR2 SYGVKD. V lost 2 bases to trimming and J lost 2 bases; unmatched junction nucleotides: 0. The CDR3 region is CAISEGQGAYNEQFF. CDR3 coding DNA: TGTGCCATCAGTGAGGGACAGGGGGCCTACAATGAGCAGTTCTTC.

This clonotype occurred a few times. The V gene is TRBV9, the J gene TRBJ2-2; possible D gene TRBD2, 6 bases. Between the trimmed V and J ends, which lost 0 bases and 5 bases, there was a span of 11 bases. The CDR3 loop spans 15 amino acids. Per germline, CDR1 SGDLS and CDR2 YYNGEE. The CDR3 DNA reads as TGTGCCAGCAGCGTAGCGGGAGTAAAGACCGGGGAGCTGTTTTTT. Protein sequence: CASSVAGVKTGELFF.

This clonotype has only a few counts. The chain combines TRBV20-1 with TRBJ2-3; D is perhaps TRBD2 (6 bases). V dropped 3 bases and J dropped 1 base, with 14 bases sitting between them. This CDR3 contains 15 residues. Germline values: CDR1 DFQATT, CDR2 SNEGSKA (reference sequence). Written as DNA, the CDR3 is TGCAGTGCTAGTAGGCGGGGAGAGGGCACAGATACGCAGTATTTT. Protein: CSASRRGEGTDTQYF.

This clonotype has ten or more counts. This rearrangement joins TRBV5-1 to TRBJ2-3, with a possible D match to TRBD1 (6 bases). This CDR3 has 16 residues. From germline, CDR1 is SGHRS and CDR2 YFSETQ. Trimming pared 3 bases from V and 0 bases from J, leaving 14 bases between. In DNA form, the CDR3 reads TGCGCCAGCAGCTCGTTTTTAGGGGGAAGCACAGATACGCAGTATTTT. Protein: CASSSFLGGSTDTQYF.

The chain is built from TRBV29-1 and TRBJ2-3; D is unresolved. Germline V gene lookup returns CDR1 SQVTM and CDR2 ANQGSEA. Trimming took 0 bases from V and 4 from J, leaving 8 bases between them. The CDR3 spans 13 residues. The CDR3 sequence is CSVEEVGPDTQYF. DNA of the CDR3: TGCAGCGTTGAAGAGGTAGGGCCAGATACGCAGTATTTT.

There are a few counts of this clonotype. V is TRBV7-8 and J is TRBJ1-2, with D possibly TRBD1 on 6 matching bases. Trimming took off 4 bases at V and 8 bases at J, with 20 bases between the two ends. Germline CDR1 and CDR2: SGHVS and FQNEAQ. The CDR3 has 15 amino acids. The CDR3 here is CASSYSGGAHRGYTF. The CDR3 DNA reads TGTGCCAGCAGCTATTCTGGGGGCGCGCATAGAGGCTACACCTTC. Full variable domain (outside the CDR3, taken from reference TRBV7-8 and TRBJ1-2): GAGVSQSPRYKVAKRGQDVALRCDPISGHVSLFWYQQALGQGPEFLTYFQNEAQLDKSGLPSDRFFAERPEGSVSTLKIQRTQQEDSAVYLCASSYSGGAHRGYTFGSGTRLTVV.

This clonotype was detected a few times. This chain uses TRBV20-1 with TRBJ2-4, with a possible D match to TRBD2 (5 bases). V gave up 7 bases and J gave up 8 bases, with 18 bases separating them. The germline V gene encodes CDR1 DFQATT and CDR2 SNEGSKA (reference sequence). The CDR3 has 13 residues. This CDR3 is CSVGSSGMDIQYF. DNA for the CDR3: TGCAGTGTCGGAAGTTCGGGGATGGACATTCAGTACTTC.

CDR3 loop: CASSEEFNSPLHF. The CDR3 DNA follows: TGTGCCAGCAGTGAAGAGTTTAATTCACCCCTCCACTTT. The chain couples TRBV6-1 to TRBJ1-6; no reliable D call. This CDR3 spans 13 amino acids. Germline V lookup: CDR1 MNHNS, CDR2 SASEGT. Trimming took 1 base from V and 6 from J, leaving 4 bases between them.

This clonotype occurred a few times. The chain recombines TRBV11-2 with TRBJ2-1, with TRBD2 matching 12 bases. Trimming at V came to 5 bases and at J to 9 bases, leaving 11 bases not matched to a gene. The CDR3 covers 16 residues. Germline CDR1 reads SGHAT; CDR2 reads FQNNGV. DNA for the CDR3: TGTGCCAGCAGCCCGGCCGCTAGCGGGGGGGGTTTTGAGCAGTTCTTC. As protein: CASSPAASGGGFEQFF.

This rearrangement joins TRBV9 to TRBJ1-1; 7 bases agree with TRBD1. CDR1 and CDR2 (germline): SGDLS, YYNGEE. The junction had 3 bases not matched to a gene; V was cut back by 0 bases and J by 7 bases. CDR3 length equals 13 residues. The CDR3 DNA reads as TGTGCCAGCAGCGTAGGACAGGGCGGTGAAGCTTTCTTT. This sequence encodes CASSVGQGGEAFF.

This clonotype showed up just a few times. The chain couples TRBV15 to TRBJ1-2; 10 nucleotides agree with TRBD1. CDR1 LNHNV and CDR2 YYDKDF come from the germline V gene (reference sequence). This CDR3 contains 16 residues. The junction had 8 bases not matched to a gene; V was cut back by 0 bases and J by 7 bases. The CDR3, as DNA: TGTGCCACCAGCAGAGATGCAGTTGGGACAGGGGTTGGCTACACCTTC. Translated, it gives CATSRDAVGTGVGYTF.

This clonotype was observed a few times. CDR3 protein: CASSPGLKQETQYF. The CDR3, as DNA: TGTGCCAGCTCACCAGGACTTAAACAAGAGACCCAGTACTTC. V is TRBV18 and J is TRBJ2-5; a weak D match, TRBD2 (5 bases). The CDR3 consists of 14 residues. CDR1 and CDR2 (germline): KGHSH, LQKENI. Trimming pared 2 bases from V and 2 bases from J, leaving 9 bases between.